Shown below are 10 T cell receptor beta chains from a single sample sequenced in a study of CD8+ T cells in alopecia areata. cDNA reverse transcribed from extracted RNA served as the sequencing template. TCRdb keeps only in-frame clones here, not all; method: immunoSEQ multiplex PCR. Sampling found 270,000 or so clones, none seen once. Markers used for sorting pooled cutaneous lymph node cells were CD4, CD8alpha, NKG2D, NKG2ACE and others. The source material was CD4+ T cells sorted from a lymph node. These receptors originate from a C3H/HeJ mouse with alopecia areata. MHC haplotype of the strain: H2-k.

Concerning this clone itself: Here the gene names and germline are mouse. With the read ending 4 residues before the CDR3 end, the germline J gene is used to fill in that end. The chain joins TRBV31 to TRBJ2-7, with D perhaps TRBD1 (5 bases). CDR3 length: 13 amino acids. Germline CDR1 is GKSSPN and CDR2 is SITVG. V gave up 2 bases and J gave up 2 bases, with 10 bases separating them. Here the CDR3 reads CAWSSGRAYEQYF. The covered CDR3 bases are TGTGCCTGGAGTTCGGGCAGGGCCTAT.

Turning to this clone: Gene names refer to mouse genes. CDR3 DNA (partial): TGTGCCTGGAGTCGGGGGGTCGGGGGAGAC. Its protein product is CAWSRGVGGD. The whole CDR3 sequence reads CAWSRGVGGDTQYF. This chain uses TRBV31 with TRBJ2-5, with D perhaps TRBD2 (6 bases). The read comes to an end 4 residues before the CDR3 does, leaving the germline J gene to fill in the end. CDR3 size: 14 residues. CDR1 is GKSSPN and CDR2 is SITVG in the germline V gene.

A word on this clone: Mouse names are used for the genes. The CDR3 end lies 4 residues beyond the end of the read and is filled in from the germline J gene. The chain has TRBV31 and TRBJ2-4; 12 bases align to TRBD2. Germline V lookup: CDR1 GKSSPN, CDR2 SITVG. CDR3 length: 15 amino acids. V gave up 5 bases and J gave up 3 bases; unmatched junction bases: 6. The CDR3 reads CAWGDWGGAQNTLYF. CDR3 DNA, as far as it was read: TGTGCCTGGGGAGACTGGGGGGGCGCCCAAAAC.

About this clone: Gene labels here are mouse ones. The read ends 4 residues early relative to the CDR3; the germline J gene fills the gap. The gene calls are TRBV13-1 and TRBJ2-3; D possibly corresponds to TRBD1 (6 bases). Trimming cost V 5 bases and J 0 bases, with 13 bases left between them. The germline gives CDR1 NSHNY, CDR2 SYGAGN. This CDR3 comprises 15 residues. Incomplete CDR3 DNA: TGTGCCAGCAGGAAGGGACATACTAGTGCAGAA. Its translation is CASRKGHTSAE. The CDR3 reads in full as CASRKGHTSAETLYF.

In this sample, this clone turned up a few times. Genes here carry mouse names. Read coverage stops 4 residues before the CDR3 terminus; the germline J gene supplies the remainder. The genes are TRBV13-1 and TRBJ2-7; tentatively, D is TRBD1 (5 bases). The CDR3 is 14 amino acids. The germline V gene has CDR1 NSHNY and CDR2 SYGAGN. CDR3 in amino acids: CASSDDAGRYEQYF. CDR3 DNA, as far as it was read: TGTGCCAGCAGTGATGATGCAGGGCGTTAT.

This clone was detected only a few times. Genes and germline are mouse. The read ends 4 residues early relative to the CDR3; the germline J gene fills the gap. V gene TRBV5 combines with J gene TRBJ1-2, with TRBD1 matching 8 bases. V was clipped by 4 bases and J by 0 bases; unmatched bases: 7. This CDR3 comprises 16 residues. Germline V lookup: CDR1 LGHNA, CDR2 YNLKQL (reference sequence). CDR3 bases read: TGTGCCAGCAGCCCAGACACAGGGGGTGCAAACTCC. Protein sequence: CASSPDTGGANS. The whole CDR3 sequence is CASSPDTGGANSDYTF.

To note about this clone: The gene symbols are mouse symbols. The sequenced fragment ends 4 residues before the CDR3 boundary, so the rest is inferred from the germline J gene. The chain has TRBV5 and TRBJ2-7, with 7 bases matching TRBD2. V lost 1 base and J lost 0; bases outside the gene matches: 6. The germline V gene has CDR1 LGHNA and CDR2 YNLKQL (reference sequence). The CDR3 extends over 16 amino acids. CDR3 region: CASSQGLGESSYEQYF. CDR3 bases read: TGTGCCAGCAGCCAAGGGCTGGGGGAGAGCTCCTAT.

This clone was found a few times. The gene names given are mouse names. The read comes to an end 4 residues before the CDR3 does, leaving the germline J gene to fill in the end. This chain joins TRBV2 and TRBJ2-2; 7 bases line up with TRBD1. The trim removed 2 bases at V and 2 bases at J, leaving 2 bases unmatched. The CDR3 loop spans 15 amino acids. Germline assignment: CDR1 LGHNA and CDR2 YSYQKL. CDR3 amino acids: CASSQQGQNTGQLYF. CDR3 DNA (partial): TGTGCCAGCAGCCAACAGGGACAGAACACCGGG.

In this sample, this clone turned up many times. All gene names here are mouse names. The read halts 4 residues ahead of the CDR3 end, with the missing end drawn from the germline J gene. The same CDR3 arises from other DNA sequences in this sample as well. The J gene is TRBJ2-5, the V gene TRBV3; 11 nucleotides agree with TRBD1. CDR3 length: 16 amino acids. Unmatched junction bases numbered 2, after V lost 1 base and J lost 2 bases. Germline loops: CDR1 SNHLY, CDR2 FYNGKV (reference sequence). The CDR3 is CASSLGTGGGQDTQYF. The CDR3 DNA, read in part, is TGTGCCAGCAGCTTAGGGACAGGGGGCGGCCAAGAC.

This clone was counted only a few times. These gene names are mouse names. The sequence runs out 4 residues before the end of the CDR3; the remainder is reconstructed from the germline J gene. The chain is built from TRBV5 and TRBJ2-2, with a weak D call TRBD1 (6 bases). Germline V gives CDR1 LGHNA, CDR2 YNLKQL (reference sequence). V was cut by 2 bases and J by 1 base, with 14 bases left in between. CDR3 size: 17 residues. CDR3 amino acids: CASSQNRDNKNTGQLYF. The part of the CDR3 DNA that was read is TGTGCCAGCAGCCAAAACCGGGACAACAAAAACACCGGG.